The sequence of this T cell receptor (beta chain) was determined in a study of response to subunit inactivated influenza vaccine. TCRdb called the RT-PCR reads again in MiXCR, with one record for every CDR3 protein. The sample records around 850,000 distinct CDR3 sequences, roughly 20% being singletons. V lost 6 bases and J 1 base, leaving 14 bases between the germline ends. The CDR3 is made up of 15 amino acids. The sample here was PBMCs from blood, taken less than 6 days after vaccination. The genes are TRBV12-3 or TRBV12-4 and TRBJ2-3, with D maybe TRBD2 (6 bases). The source of this sequence is a man in his fifties who received an inactivated influenza vaccine. CDR3 DNA sequence: TGTGCCAGCAGACTCGCGCCTAGCGGCACAGATACGCAGTATTTT. Its protein is CASRLAPSGTDTQYF.